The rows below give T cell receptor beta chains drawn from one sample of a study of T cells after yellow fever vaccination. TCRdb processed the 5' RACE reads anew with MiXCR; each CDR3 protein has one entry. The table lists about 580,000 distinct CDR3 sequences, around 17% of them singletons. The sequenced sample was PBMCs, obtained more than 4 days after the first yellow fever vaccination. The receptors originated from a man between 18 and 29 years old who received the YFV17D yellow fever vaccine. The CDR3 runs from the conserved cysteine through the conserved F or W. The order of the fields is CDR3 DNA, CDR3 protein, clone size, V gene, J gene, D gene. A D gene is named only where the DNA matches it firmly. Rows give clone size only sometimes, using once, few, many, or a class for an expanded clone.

DNA: TGTGCCAGCAGTTTATTAATTGTCGGGTATAGAAACACCATATATTTT
CDR3: CASSLLIVGYRNTIYF
size: -
V: TRBV12-3/TRBV12-4
J: TRBJ1-3
D: -

DNA: TGCAGTGCTAGAGGCAGGGGGTATTCACCCCTCCACTTT
CDR3: CSARGRGYSPLHF
size: many
V: TRBV20-1
J: TRBJ1-6
D: TRBD1

DNA: TGTGCCAGCAGTTTGACAGGGGGCGAGACAGATACGCAGTATTTT
CDR3: CASSLTGGETDTQYF
size: once
V: TRBV5-8
J: TRBJ2-3
D: TRBD1

DNA: TGTGCCAGCAGTGGGCTCTACGAGCAGTACTTC
CDR3: CASSGLYEQYF
size: few
V: TRBV25-1
J: TRBJ2-7
D: -

DNA: TGTGCCAGCAGTTACAATTCAGGTAGCGTTAGCACAGATACGCAGTATTTT
CDR3: CASSYNSGSVSTDTQYF
size: few
V: TRBV6-5
J: TRBJ2-3
D: -

DNA: TGTGCCAGCAGCATGACAGGGACCACTGAAGCTTTCTTT
CDR3: CASSMTGTTEAFF
size: -
V: TRBV12-3/TRBV12-4
J: TRBJ1-1
D: TRBD1

DNA: TGTGCCAGCAGCTCTCGGACAGGGTGGGGCACAGATACGCAGTATTTT
CDR3: CASSSRTGWGTDTQYF
size: -
V: TRBV5-4
J: TRBJ2-3
D: TRBD1

DNA: TGTGCTAGTGGGGGGCAGGGGAGCACAGATACGCAGTATTTT
CDR3: CASGGQGSTDTQYF
size: few
V: TRBV12-5
J: TRBJ2-3
D: -

DNA: TGCGCCAGCAGCCACAACCCGACTAGCGGGTCCTACAATGAGCAGTTCTTC
CDR3: CASSHNPTSGSYNEQFF
size: few
V: TRBV4-1
J: TRBJ2-1
D: TRBD2

DNA: TGTGCCAGCAGTCGCAGGTCGAGCGGGTTGGGCAATCAGCCCCAGCATTTT
CDR3: CASSRRSSGLGNQPQHF
size: -
V: TRBV6-1
J: TRBJ1-5
D: -

DNA: TGTGCCAGCACCGAAGGTCGGGGAAACTATGGCTACACCTTC
CDR3: CASTEGRGNYGYTF
size: few
V: TRBV2
J: TRBJ1-2
D: -

DNA: TGTGCCAGCAGCGCCGAGTCTTGGGGCTACCAAGAGACCCAGTACTTC
CDR3: CASSAESWGYQETQYF
size: -
V: TRBV5-6
J: TRBJ2-5
D: -

DNA: TGTGCCAGCAGCTTAGTTCCGGGCCGGATGGGATCACCCCTCCACTTT
CDR3: CASSLVPGRMGSPLHF
size: -
V: TRBV7-9
J: TRBJ1-6
D: -

DNA: TGTGCCAGCAGCTTAAGGGGCCTGGGACAGACCAGCTCCTACAATGAGCAGTTCTTC
CDR3: CASSLRGLGQTSSYNEQFF
size: -
V: TRBV7-6
J: TRBJ2-1
D: TRBD1

DNA: TGTGCCAGCAGCATCGGACAGGGAGGGCAGCCCCAGCATTTT
CDR3: CASSIGQGGQPQHF
size: many
V: TRBV5-8
J: TRBJ1-5
D: TRBD1

DNA: TGTTCCAGCAGCCCGGGGGAGCAGGGGACCATATATTTT
CDR3: CSSSPGEQGTIYF
size: -
V: TRBV12-3/TRBV12-4
J: TRBJ1-3
D: -

DNA: TGTGCCACCCGGCAGGGCCACATTCAGTACTTC
CDR3: CATRQGHIQYF
size: few
V: TRBV19
J: TRBJ2-4
D: -

DNA: TGTGCCAGCAGTTTAGGATGGGGGACTAGCACAGATACGCAGTATTTT
CDR3: CASSLGWGTSTDTQYF
size: -
V: TRBV27
J: TRBJ2-3
D: -

DNA: TGTGCCAGCAGCCTGGGATCTTGGGAAAAACTGTTTTTT
CDR3: CASSLGSWEKLFF
size: -
V: TRBV7-2
J: TRBJ1-4
D: -

DNA: TGTGCCAGCCGGGTCCCCGGGGAGCTGTTTTTT
CDR3: CASRVPGELFF
size: few
V: TRBV6-2/TRBV6-3
J: TRBJ2-2
D: -

DNA: TGTGCCAGCAGCTTTTCTCTGAGCTCCTATAATTCACCCCTCCACTTT
CDR3: CASSFSLSSYNSPLHF
size: few
V: TRBV7-9
J: TRBJ1-6
D: -

DNA: TGCAGTGCTAGAGACGGACAGGGAATCTCCTACAATGAGCAGTTCTTC
CDR3: CSARDGQGISYNEQFF
size: -
V: TRBV20-1
J: TRBJ2-1
D: TRBD1

DNA: TGTGCCAGCAGCTTATCAAGCCAGCCAGATACGCAGTATTTT
CDR3: CASSLSSQPDTQYF
size: few
V: TRBV7-9
J: TRBJ2-3
D: -

DNA: TGTGCCAGCAGCCTACGGATAGGACGGGATACGCAGTATTTT
CDR3: CASSLRIGRDTQYF
size: -
V: TRBV13
J: TRBJ2-3
D: -

DNA: TGCAGCGTTGGGGACAGGGTCAATCAGCCCCAGCATTTT
CDR3: CSVGDRVNQPQHF
size: -
V: TRBV29-1
J: TRBJ1-5
D: TRBD1

DNA: TGTGCCAGCAGCTTATTAGTCGGGACAGGGATTAAGACCCAGTACTTC
CDR3: CASSLLVGTGIKTQYF
size: -
V: TRBV7-2
J: TRBJ2-5
D: TRBD1

DNA: TGTGCCAGCAGCCCAGCCGGGTCGGGGGCGGGTAATGAGCAGTTCTTC
CDR3: CASSPAGSGAGNEQFF
size: -
V: TRBV9
J: TRBJ2-1
D: -

DNA: TGTGCCAGCAGCCTGGGACACGAGACCCAGTACTTC
CDR3: CASSLGHETQYF
size: few
V: TRBV5-6
J: TRBJ2-5
D: -